This T cell receptor (beta chain) was recorded in a study of T cells of healthy individuals. Per germline, CDR1 SEHNR and CDR2 FQNEAQ (reference sequence). This CDR3 spans 14 amino acids. Trimming cost V 2 bases and J 5 bases, with 12 bases left between them. This clonotype was picked up a small number of times. TCRdb reprocessed the 5' RACE reads via MiXCR and lists one record per CDR3 protein. The sample consists of roughly 87,000 distinct CDR3 sequences, 17% of them appearing once. J is TRBJ2-5 and V is TRBV7-9; D remains unclear. The receptor's source is a human donor in good health. This chain's CDR3 is CASSLSSVKETQYF. Written as DNA, the CDR3 is TGTGCCAGCAGCTTATCCAGCGTCAAGGAGACCCAGTACTTC.